This TCR beta chain was identified during a study of blood T cell repertoires in COVID-19. Germline values: CDR1 SGHRS, CDR2 YFSETQ. The CDR3 is 16 residues long. V lost 1 base and J lost 2, with 15 bases in between. Authors' methods: For nucleated cells, counts were estimated from reference gene primer amplification. Here immunoSEQ multiplex PCR was the method, and the copy in TCRdb shows in-frame clones only, minus some. V and J calls and clone size come straight from that table; D and trimming were deduced from the DNA. The repertoire holds approximately 240,000 clones, with around 84% as singletons.

The chain links TRBV5-1 to TRBJ2-5; tentative D call: TRBD2 (5 bases). The clonotype comes from a woman aged 35 to 49 who had recovered from COVID-19. Sequenced sample: peripheral blood. The CDR3 is CASSLFPGTNQETQYF. In nucleotides, the CDR3 is TGCGCCAGCAGCTTGTTTCCGGGAACAAATCAAGAGACCCAGTACTTC. Variable domain in full (rest from reference TRBV5-1 and TRBJ2-5): KAGVTQTPRYLIKTRGQQVTLSCSPISGHRSVSWYQQTPGQGLQFLFEYFSETQRNKGNFPGRFSGRQFSNSRSEMNVSTLELGDSALYLCASSLFPGTNQETQYFGPGTRLLVL.